Described below is a single T cell receptor (beta chain) sequence and its context. Its specificity is not known. The V end lost 6 bases, the J end lost 9 bases, and 15 bases lay between the germline ends. Germline V gives CDR1 LNHNV, CDR2 YYDKDF (reference sequence). The CDR3 has 14 residues. The assay was immunoSEQ multiplex PCR, and TCRdb's table has in-frame clones only and misses some. This sample has more than 45,000 clones; about 80% occur once, and the top ten carry over 9.5%. The data are from a study of vaccination effects on CD4 cells after COVID-19. Study overall: Antigen-specific CD4+ T cells were expanded with viral peptide pools in the ViraFEST assay before sequencing. At 16 days and one week before vaccination, a couple of convalescent patients gave samples.

Regarding the study as a whole: Infection-derived and vaccine-derived clones contracted markedly late after vaccination.

Culture proceeded for nine to eleven days, and CD4+ T cells were then isolated. The clonotype comes from a human donor who had a prior SARS-CoV-2 infection. The sample consisted of CD4+ T cells from PBMCs cultured without peptide, taken before COVID-19 vaccination. V and J are TRBV15 and TRBJ1-6; D may be TRBD1 (6 bases). The CDR3 coding sequence is TGTGCCACCAGGTCAAGGACAGCGCGTTCACCCCTCCACTTT. The encoded protein is CATRSRTARSPLHF.